Below are 10 T cell receptor beta chains sequenced from a single sample in a study of Ad26.COV2.S vaccination and SARS-CoV-2 variants. Generated by immunoSEQ multiplex PCR, the TCRdb table keeps only in-frame clones and is missing some. The profile covers more than 300,000 clones, with about 82% appearing a single time and 2% to 2.5% taken by the ten largest. The treatment: around 19 received Ad26.COV2.S at low or high dose, single or two shots; several received placebo; per-sample allocation not given. Following the first vaccine or placebo injection, samples were taken on day 63. This material consisted of peripheral blood, taken in a trial of Ad26.COV2.S vaccine versus placebo. These receptors originate from a person aged 18-60 years who received the Ad26.COV2.S COVID-19 vaccine or a placebo.

The chain carries TRBV5-1 and TRBJ1-2; D might be TRBD1 (5 bases). The germline V and J ends were trimmed by 4 bases and 1 base, with 20 bases remaining between them. Germline V gene data show CDR1 as SGHRS and CDR2 as YFSETQ. CDR3 length equals 17 residues. The CDR3 loop is CASSTPSPGRINYGYTF. The CDR3, as DNA: TGCGCCAGCAGCACTCCCTCACCGGGACGGATTAACTATGGCTACACCTTC.

The chain joins TRBV2 to TRBJ2-7, with D maybe TRBD1 (6 bases). Germline CDR1 is SNHLY and CDR2 is FYNNEI. CDR3 length: 16 residues. V was shortened by 5 bases and J by 2 bases, with 19 bases between the two germline ends. This CDR3 reads CASSPVRGWLTYEQYF. The DNA for the CDR3 is TGTGCCAGCAGTCCGGTAAGGGGGTGGCTTACCTACGAGCAGTACTTC. Full variable domain (outside the CDR3, taken from reference TRBV2 and TRBJ2-7): EPEVTQTPSHQVTQMGQEVILRCVPISNHLYFYWYRQILGQKVEFLVSFYNNEISEKSEIFDDQFSVERPDGSNFTLKIRSTKLEDSAMYFCASSPVRGWLTYEQYFGPGTRLTVT.

Note on this clone: One base away lies a much larger clone, so this may be a sequencing read error. V and J are TRBV7-9 and TRBJ2-7; no definite D call. The V gene lost 3 bases and the J gene lost 5 bases, with 5 bases spanning the gap. The CDR3 spans 11 residues. Germline CDR1 SEHNR, CDR2 FQNEAQ (reference sequence). The CDR3 here is CASSLTDEQYF. The DNA of the CDR3 is TGTGCCAGCAGCTTGACGGACGAGCAGTACTTC.

This chain links TRBV19 with TRBJ1-2; tentative D call: TRBD1 (5 bases). Looked up from germline, CDR1 is LNHDA and CDR2 is SQIVND (reference sequence). Between the trimmed V and J ends, which lost 3 bases and 7 bases, there was a span of 21 bases. The CDR3 is 16 amino acids. The CDR3 DNA sequence: TGTGCCAGTAGTATCAAGGGACCCACGGTCCCATTTGGCTACACCTTC. As protein: CASSIKGPTVPFGYTF.

This chain joins TRBV5-1 and TRBJ2-3, with D perhaps assigned TRBD1 or TRBD2 (6 bases each). The V end was cut by 0 bases, the J end by 3 bases, with 14 bases between. From germline, CDR1 is SGHRS and CDR2 YFSETQ. There are 16 residues in the CDR3. The CDR3 coding sequence is TGCGCCAGCAGCTTGGGGGCCAGGGGAGGTACAGATACGCAGTATTTT. Its translation is CASSLGARGGTDTQYF.

The chain links TRBV7-2 to TRBJ2-5; 10 positions match TRBD2. Trimming took 2 bases from V and 2 from J; bases not matched to a gene: 2. This CDR3 has 15 residues. The V gene's germline CDR1 is SGHTA and CDR2 FQGNSA. CDR3 amino acids: CASSLFSGGQETQYF. Written as DNA, the CDR3 is TGTGCCAGCAGCTTATTTAGCGGGGGGCAAGAGACCCAGTACTTC.

The chain links TRBV5-1 to TRBJ1-2; 7 positions match TRBD1. Germline lookup yields CDR1 SGHRS and CDR2 YFSETQ. The CDR3 is made up of 12 amino acids. J lost 10 bases, V lost 0 bases, and 3 bases had no gene match. CDR3 sequence reads: CASSLETGLYTF. The CDR3 DNA is TGCGCCAGCAGCTTGGAGACAGGGCTCTACACCTTC.

This chain links TRBV21-1 with TRBJ2-7; the D segment call TRBD2 is taken from the table without a DNA check. TRBV21-1 is reported as a pseudogene. This CDR3 region has 15 residues. In DNA form, the CDR3 reads TGTGCCAGCAGCAAAGGGCGGCGGGCGGGCTACGAGCAGTACTTC. Translating gives CASSKGRRAGYEQYF.

The chain couples TRBV19 to TRBJ2-7; D is possibly TRBD1 or TRBD2 (5 bases each). This CDR3 is built from 14 residues. The V end was cut by 4 bases, the J end by 7 bases, with 17 bases between. The germline gives CDR1 LNHDA, CDR2 SQIVND (reference sequence). CDR3 in amino acids: CASSRDRVVGEQYF. CDR3 sequence (DNA): TGTGCCAGTAGTAGGGACCGTGTCGTAGGGGAGCAGTACTTC.

Concerning this clone itself: The same CDR3 can be traced to other DNA sequences in this sample. The V and J genes are TRBV18 and TRBJ2-4; possibly TRBD1 for D (7 bases). Germline V gene data show CDR1 as KGHSH and CDR2 as LQKENI. The CDR3 is made up of 15 amino acids. V lost 0 bases to trimming and J lost 6 bases, with 12 bases between them. The CDR3 DNA is TGTGCCAGCTCACCACCGGGGCAGGGGGGAAACATTCAGTACTTC. Its protein product is CASSPPGQGGNIQYF.